The clone carrying this T cell receptor beta chain was recorded at least ten times. Germline CDR1 SGHTA, CDR2 FQGTGA. This CDR3 spans 16 amino acids. V was clipped by 3 bases and J by 0 bases, with 12 bases between them. Each cDNA got a UMI-containing oligo ligated at its 3' end. First-round PCR used three to five cycles and beta primers RC1.1 and RC1.2 covering TRBC1 and TRBC2. TCRdb reprocessed the UMI-ligation and nested PCR reads with MiXCR, giving one entry per CDR3 protein. This sample has fewer than 45,000 distinct CDR3 sequences, with about 15% found just once. The sample belongs to a study of quantifying T cell responses using KT2 cells. The overall study: cDNA was made from DNase-treated RNA using alpha and beta constant primers.

The source material was PBMCs spiked with cells of the T cell clone KT2. V gene TRBV7-3 combines with J gene TRBJ1-5; tentative D call: TRBD1 (6 bases). The clonotype comes from a human donor. The CDR3 sequence: CASSFLQGYSNQPQHF. The CDR3 DNA reads as TGTGCCAGCAGCTTTTTACAGGGATATAGCAATCAGCCCCAGCATTTT.